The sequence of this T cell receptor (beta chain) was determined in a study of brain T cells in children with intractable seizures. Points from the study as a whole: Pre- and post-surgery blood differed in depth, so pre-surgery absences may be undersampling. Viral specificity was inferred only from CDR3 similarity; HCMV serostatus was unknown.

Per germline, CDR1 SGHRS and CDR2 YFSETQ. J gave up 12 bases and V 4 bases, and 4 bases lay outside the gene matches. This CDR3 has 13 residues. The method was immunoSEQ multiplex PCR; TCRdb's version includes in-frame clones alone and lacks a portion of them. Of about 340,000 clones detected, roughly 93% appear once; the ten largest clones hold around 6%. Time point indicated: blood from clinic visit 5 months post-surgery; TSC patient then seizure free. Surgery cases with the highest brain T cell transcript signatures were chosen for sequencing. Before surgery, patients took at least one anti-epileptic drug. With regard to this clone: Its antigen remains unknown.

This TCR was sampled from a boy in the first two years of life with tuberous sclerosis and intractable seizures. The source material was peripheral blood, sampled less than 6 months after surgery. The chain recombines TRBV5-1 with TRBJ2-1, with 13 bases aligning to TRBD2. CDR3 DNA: TGCGCCAGCAGCGGAGGGACTAGCGGGGCGCAGTTCTTC. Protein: CASSGGTSGAQFF. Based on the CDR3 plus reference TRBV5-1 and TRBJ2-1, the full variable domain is KAGVTQTPRYLIKTRGQQVTLSCSPISGHRSVSWYQQTPGQGLQFLFEYFSETQRNKGNFPGRFSGRQFSNSRSEMNVSTLELGDSALYLCASSGGTSGAQFFGPGTRLTVL.